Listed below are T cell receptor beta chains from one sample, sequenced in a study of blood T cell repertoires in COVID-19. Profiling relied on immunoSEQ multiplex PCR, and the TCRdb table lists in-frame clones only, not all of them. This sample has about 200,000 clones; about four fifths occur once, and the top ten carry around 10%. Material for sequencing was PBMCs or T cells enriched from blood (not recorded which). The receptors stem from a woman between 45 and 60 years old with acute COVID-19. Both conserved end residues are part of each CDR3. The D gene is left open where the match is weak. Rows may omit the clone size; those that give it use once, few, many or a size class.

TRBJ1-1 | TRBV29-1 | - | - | CSVLNTEAFF | TGCAGCGTCTTGAACACTGAAGCTTTCTTT
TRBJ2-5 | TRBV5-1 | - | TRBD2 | CASSLRSASGRVETQYF | TGCGCCAGCAGCTTGAGGTCGGCTAGCGGGAGAGTGGAGACCCAGTACTTC
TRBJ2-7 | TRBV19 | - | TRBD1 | CASSVDRGRAYEQYF | TGTGCCAGTAGTGTGGACAGGGGGCGTGCCTACGAGCAGTACTTC
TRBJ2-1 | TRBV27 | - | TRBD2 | CASSPTSGREGEQFF | TGTGCCAGCAGTCCGACTAGCGGGAGGGAGGGGGAGCAGTTCTTC
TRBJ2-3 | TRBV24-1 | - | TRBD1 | CATSEGTGAGDTQYF | TGTGCCACCAGTGAGGGGACAGGGGCGGGAGATACGCAGTATTTT
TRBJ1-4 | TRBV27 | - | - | CASSLQVNEKLFF | TGTGCCAGCAGTTTACAGGTTAATGAAAAACTGTTTTTT
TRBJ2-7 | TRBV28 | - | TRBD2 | CASRRGSGSYEQYF | TGTGCCAGCAGAAGGGGGAGCGGGAGTTACGAGCAGTACTTC
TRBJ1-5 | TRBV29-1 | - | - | CSVEIGVNQPQHF | TGCAGCGTTGAAATAGGGGTCAATCAGCCCCAGCATTTT
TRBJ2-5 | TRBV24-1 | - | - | CATSDPQRETQYF | TGTGCCACCAGTGACCCACAGCGGGAGACCCAGTACTTC
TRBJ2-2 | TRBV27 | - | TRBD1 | CASSFSGQINTGELFF | TGTGCCAGCAGTTTCTCGGGACAGATAAACACCGGGGAGCTGTTTTTT
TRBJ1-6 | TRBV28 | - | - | CASSLFESGSHNSPLHF | TGTGCCAGCAGTTTATTTGAATCAGGGTCCCATAATTCACCCCTCCACTTT
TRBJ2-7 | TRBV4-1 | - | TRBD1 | CASSHVGQGAYEQYF | TGCGCCAGCAGCCACGTAGGACAGGGCGCCTACGAGCAGTACTTC
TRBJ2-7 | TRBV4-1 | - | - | CASSQVGGSYEQYF | TGCGCCAGCAGCCAGGTCGGGGGATCCTACGAGCAGTACTTC
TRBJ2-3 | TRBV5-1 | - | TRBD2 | CASSLESGSSGDTQYF | TGCGCCAGCAGCCTGGAGAGCGGGAGTTCGGGAGATACGCAGTATTTT
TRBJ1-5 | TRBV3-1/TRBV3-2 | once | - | CASSRGQHQPQHF | TGTGCCAGCAGCCGTGGACAGCATCAGCCCCAGCATTTT
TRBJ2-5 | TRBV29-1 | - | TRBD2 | CSVESGSPGETQYF | TGCAGCGTTGAAAGCGGGAGTCCGGGGGAGACCCAGTACTTC
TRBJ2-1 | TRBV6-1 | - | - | CASSEITSFNNEQFF | TGTGCCAGCAGTGAGATTACCAGTTTTAACAATGAGCAGTTCTTC
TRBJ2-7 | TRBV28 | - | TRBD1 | CASNLDRVPYEQYF | TGTGCCAGCAATCTCGACAGGGTTCCCTACGAGCAGTACTTC
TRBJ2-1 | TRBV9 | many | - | CASSTTSYNEQFF | TGTGCCAGCAGCACGACTAGCTACAATGAGCAGTTCTTC
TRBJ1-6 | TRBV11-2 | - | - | CASSLGGAVSPLHF | TGTGCCAGCAGCTTAGGGGGCGCAGTTTCCCCCCTCCACTTT
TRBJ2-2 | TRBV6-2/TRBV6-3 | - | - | CASSYGTRNTGELFF | TGTGCCAGCAGTTACGGGACTCGGAACACCGGGGAGCTGTTTTTT
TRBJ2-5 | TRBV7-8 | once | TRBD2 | CASSLVAGGPETQYF | TGTGCCAGCAGCTTAGTAGCGGGGGGCCCCGAGACCCAGTACTTC
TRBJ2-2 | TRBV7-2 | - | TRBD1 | CASSLGQGSSTGELFF | TGTGCCAGCAGCCTCGGACAGGGTTCTAGCACCGGGGAGCTGTTTTTT
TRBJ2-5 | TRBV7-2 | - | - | CASSLAGGLPETQYF | TGTGCCAGCAGCTTAGCGGGGGGGCTCCCGGAGACCCAGTACTTC
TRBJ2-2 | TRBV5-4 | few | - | CASSLQGITGELFF | TGTGCCAGCAGCTTGCAGGGTATCACCGGGGAGCTGTTTTTT
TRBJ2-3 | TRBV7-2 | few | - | CASSLQGGDTQYF | TGTGCCAGCAGCCTACAGGGTGGAGATACGCAGTATTTT
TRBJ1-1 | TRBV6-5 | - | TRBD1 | CASRAPGQGGRAFF | TGTGCCAGCAGAGCACCGGGACAGGGGGGGAGAGCTTTCTTT
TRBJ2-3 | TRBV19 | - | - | CASSMRYTDTQYF | TGTGCCAGTAGTATGCGGTACACAGATACGCAGTATTTT
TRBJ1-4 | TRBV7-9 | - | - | CTSSPPRGTNEKLFF | TGTACCAGCAGTCCCCCGAGGGGGACTAATGAAAAACTGTTTTTT
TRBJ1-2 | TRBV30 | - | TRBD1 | CAWGQGDGYTF | TGTGCCTGGGGACAGGGGGATGGCTACACCTTC
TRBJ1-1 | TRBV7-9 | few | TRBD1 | CASSLEGASNTEAFF | TGTGCCAGCAGCTTAGAGGGGGCTTCGAACACTGAAGCTTTCTTT
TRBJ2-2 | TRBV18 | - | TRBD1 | CASSPFGTGGTGELFF | TGTGCCAGCTCACCTTTTGGGACAGGGGGAACCGGGGAGCTGTTTTTT
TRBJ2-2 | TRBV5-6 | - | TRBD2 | CASRRGASTGELFF | TGTGCTTCGAGGCGGGGGGCCAGCACCGGGGAGCTGTTTTTT
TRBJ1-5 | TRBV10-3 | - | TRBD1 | CAISVSSGQDQPQHF | TGTGCCATCAGTGTGTCTAGCGGACAGGATCAGCCCCAGCATTTT
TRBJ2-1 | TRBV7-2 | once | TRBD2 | CASRASGLAYNEQFF | TGTGCCAGCAGAGCATCGGGACTAGCGTACAATGAGCAGTTCTTC
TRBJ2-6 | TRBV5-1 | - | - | CASSSNAGSGANVLTF | TGCGCCAGCAGCTCAAATGCGGGGAGCGGGGCCAACGTCCTGACTTTC
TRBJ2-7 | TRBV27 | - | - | CASSLKATPHKNSGDYEQYF | TGTGCCAGCAGTCTTAAGGCTACCCCACACAAAAACTCCGGGGACTACGAGCAGTACTTC
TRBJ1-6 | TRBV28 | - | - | CASSEWRGLDSPLHF | TGTGCCAGTTCCGAATGGAGGGGATTGGATTCACCCCTCCACTTT
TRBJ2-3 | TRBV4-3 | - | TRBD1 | CASSQAGQGTDTQYF | TGCGCCAGCAGCCAGGCGGGACAGGGTACAGATACGCAGTATTTT
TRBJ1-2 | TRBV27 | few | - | CASSKEASLYGYTF | TGTGCCAGCAGTAAGGAGGCCAGTTTATATGGCTACACCTTC
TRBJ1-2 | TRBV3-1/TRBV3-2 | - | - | CASSRRDYGYTF | TGTGCCAGCAGCCGCAGGGACTATGGCTACACCTTC
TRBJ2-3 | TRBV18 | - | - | CASSPKGDTQYF | TGTGCCAGCTCACCGAAGGGGGATACGCAGTATTTT
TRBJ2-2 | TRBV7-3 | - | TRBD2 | CASSPGGKGTGELFF | TGTGCCAGCAGCCCGGGAGGGAAGGGGACCGGGGAGCTGTTTTTT
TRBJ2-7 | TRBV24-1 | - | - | CATRLNSLVHEQYF | TGTGCCACCAGGCTGAACTCCTTAGTCCACGAGCAGTACTTC
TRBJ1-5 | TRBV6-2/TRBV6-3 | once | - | CASSLMTGGQPQHF | TGTGCCAGCAGTTTAATGACCGGGGGGCAGCCCCAGCATTTT
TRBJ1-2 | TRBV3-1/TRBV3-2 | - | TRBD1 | CASSQGTGGTYGYTF | TGTGCCAGCAGCCAAGGTACAGGGGGCACATATGGCTACACCTTC